The 17 T cell receptor beta chains below come from one sample, sequenced in a study of cytomegalovirus exposure and HLA in healthy donors. PCR amplification relied on 60 Vbeta primers (plus 13 Jbeta primers). Data came from immunoSEQ multiplex PCR; TCRdb stores just in-frame clones and leaves some out. The repertoire has about 98,000 clones, roughly 80% of them found once; the top ten carry 16%. Sequenced input: PBMCs. These receptors came from a man aged 55-75 years in good health and CMV-seropositive.

The CDR3 coding sequence is TGTGCCAGCAGCAAAAGACAGGGGGCTGGGAACATTCAGTACTTC. It translates to CASSKRQGAGNIQYF. The chain links TRBV27 to TRBJ2-4; 10 positions match TRBD1. Germline V lookup: CDR1 MNHEY, CDR2 SMNVEV (reference sequence). The CDR3 sequence is 15 residues long. The V segment lost 6 bases and the J segment 7 bases; nucleotides outside the gene matches: 9.

The gene calls are TRBV30 and TRBJ1-2; D might be TRBD1 (6 bases). The CDR3 loop spans 13 amino acids. Germline V lookup: CDR1 GTSNPN, CDR2 SVGIG (reference sequence). With 3 bases removed from V and 2 bases from J, the gap between germline ends came to 10 bases. CDR3 coding DNA: TGTGCCTGGAGCCGGGACACAAACTATGGCTACACCTTC. As protein: CAWSRDTNYGYTF. The entire variable domain, with the rest obtained from reference TRBV30 and TRBJ1-2, is as follows: SQTIHQWPATLVQPVGSPLSLECTVEGTSNPNLYWYRQAAGRGLQLLFYSVGIGQISSEVPQNLSASRPQDRQFILSSKKLLLSDSGFYLCAWSRDTNYGYTFGSGTRLTVV.

The chain uses TRBV4-1 and TRBJ2-3; 7 bases agree with TRBD1. The CDR3 totals 16 residues. Germline assignment: CDR1 MGHRA and CDR2 YSYEKL. V trimming: 6 bases; J trimming: 2 bases; junction bases outside the gene matches: 11. The CDR3 coding sequence is TGCGCCAGCAGTCGCCGTACAGGGGCCCCCACAGATACGCAGTATTTT. It is translated as CASSRRTGAPTDTQYF.

The chain links TRBV6-1 to TRBJ2-7; 7 bases are a match to TRBD1. From germline, CDR1 is MNHNS and CDR2 SASEGT. J lost 3 bases, V lost 7 bases, and 9 bases had no gene match. The CDR3 is 14 residues long. CDR3 protein: CASKLGGPIYEQYF. CDR3 DNA: TGTGCCAGCAAACTAGGGGGCCCAATCTACGAGCAGTACTTC.

This rearrangement joins TRBV7-9 to TRBJ1-4, with D perhaps TRBD1 (5 bases). Germline V gene sequence: CDR1 SEHNR, CDR2 FQNEAQ (reference sequence). Trimming took off 2 bases at V and 10 bases at J, with 20 bases between the two ends. The CDR3 is 16 amino acids. CDR3 amino acids: CASSLPPGEREGKLFF. DNA of the CDR3: TGTGCCAGCAGCTTACCCCCGGGGGAAAGAGAAGGAAAACTGTTTTTT.

The chain joins TRBV5-6 to TRBJ1-1, with TRBD1 as a possible D gene (5 bases). Between the trimmed V and J ends, which lost 6 bases and 5 bases, there was a span of 17 bases. The CDR3 is 14 residues long. Germline CDR1 and CDR2: SGHDT and YYEEEE. CDR3 loop: CASILGVGGTEAFF. The CDR3 DNA follows: TGTGCCAGCATCCTGGGGGTCGGGGGGACTGAAGCTTTCTTT.

The V call is TRBV6-4, the J call TRBJ2-5; 8 bases agree with TRBD2. The CDR3 covers 14 residues. V lost 6 bases to trimming and J lost 2 bases; unmatched junction nucleotides: 5. CDR1 MRHNA and CDR2 SNTAGT come from the germline V gene. The CDR3 sequence: CASSPGGGQETQYF. In DNA form, the CDR3 reads TGTGCCAGCAGCCCCGGGGGGGGGCAAGAGACCCAGTACTTC.

The chain uses TRBV13 and TRBJ2-1; perhaps TRBD2 as D (5 bases). This CDR3 is 12 amino acids long. Germline-derived CDR1 and CDR2 are PRHDT and FYEKMQ (reference sequence). Trimming removed 2 bases from V and 10 bases from J, with 9 bases in between. The CDR3 sequence is CASSLRLREQFF. The CDR3, as DNA: TGTGCCAGCAGCTTAAGACTACGGGAGCAGTTCTTC.

The chain joins TRBV10-3 to TRBJ2-1; D not resolved. In germline, CDR1 is ENHRY, CDR2 SYGVKD. Between the trimmed V and J ends, which lost 2 bases and 3 bases, there was a span of 17 bases. The CDR3 length is 17 residues. CDR3 in amino acids: CAISEVHGGQFYNEQFF. The CDR3, as DNA: TGTGCCATCAGTGAGGTCCATGGTGGGCAGTTCTACAATGAGCAGTTCTTC.

The chain joins TRBV18 to TRBJ2-7; TRBD2 is a possible D gene (7 bases). CDR3 length equals 16 residues. V lost 5 bases and J 1 base, leaving 18 bases between the germline ends. Per the germline V gene, CDR1 is KGHSH and CDR2 is LQKENI. The CDR3 sequence is CASSVGTGGPSYEQYF. The CDR3 nucleotides read TGTGCCAGCTCAGTCGGCACGGGGGGCCCTTCCTACGAGCAGTACTTC.

CDR3 coding DNA: TGTGCCAGCAGCTTAGATCCTAGCGGGGGAGACAATGAGCAGTTCTTC. Protein sequence: CASSLDPSGGDNEQFF. The chain couples TRBV7-8 to TRBJ2-1; 10 bases align to TRBD2. The CDR3 consists of 16 residues. Trimming at V came to 1 base and at J to 5 bases, leaving 5 bases not matched to a gene. CDR1 SGHVS and CDR2 FQNEAQ come from the germline V gene.

This clone appeared a single time. This chain's CDR3 is CSVSGPQMGGEQYF. Written as DNA, the CDR3 is TGCAGCGTTTCCGGCCCCCAGATGGGGGGCGAGCAGTACTTC. The V call is TRBV29-1, the J call TRBJ2-7; tentative D call: TRBD2 (6 bases). Germline lookup yields CDR1 SQVTM and CDR2 ANQGSEA. V was cut by 5 bases and J by 6 bases, with 20 bases left in between. The CDR3 has 14 residues.

This clone was detected only a few times. This chain joins TRBV2 and TRBJ2-7; D uncertain. The CDR3 covers 12 residues. Per germline, CDR1 SNHLY and CDR2 FYNNEI. With 4 bases removed from V and 3 bases from J, the gap between germline ends came to 7 bases. Here the CDR3 reads CASSVGVYEQYF. The DNA for the CDR3 is TGTGCCAGCAGTGTAGGAGTCTACGAGCAGTACTTC.

The chain links TRBV14 to TRBJ1-1, with D hard to call. V shed 0 bases and J shed 5 bases, with 7 bases lying between them. Germline V gene lookup returns CDR1 SGHDN and CDR2 FVKESK. The CDR3 is 13 amino acids. The CDR3 sequence: CASSQDTGTEAFF. The CDR3 DNA reads TGTGCCAGCAGCCAAGATACGGGAACTGAAGCTTTCTTT.

The sample holds many counts of this clone. The chain couples TRBV6-4 to TRBJ2-2; no clear D. V was cut by 3 bases and J by 5 bases, with 7 bases left in between. Germline CDR1 MRHNA, CDR2 SNTAGT. CDR3 length: 13 amino acids. The CDR3 loop is CASSETTTGELFF. The DNA for the CDR3 is TGTGCCAGCAGTGAAACCACTACCGGGGAGCTGTTTTTT.

The sample holds one count of this clone. The CDR3 DNA follows: TGTGCCAGTAGTATAACCGGTTCCTCCTACGAGCAGTACTTC. It translates to CASSITGSSYEQYF. The chain has TRBV19 and TRBJ2-5, with D unclear. The DNA end favors TRBJ2-7, so the J call may be wrong. Germline V gene lookup returns CDR1 LNHDA and CDR2 SQIVND (reference sequence). The CDR3 is 14 residues long.

The chain links TRBV29-1 to TRBJ2-3, with 10 bases identical to TRBD2. From germline, CDR1 is SQVTM and CDR2 ANQGSEA. CDR3 length: 14 residues. Trimming took 7 bases from V and 4 from J; bases not matched to a gene: 8. Here the CDR3 DNA reads TGCAGCGGTTCAATAGCGGGGGGCGCAGATACGCAGTATTTT. Translating gives CSGSIAGGADTQYF.